The text below deals with one T cell receptor (beta chain). Its antigen is as yet unknown. These data are taken from a study of cytotoxic CD8 clonotypes in ibrutinib-treated CLL. Repertoires were generated with immunoSEQ multiplex PCR, while TCRdb's copy carries only in-frame clones and drops some. The sample lists about 310,000 clones, around four fifths occurring once. V was trimmed by 3 bases and J by 3 bases, leaving 11 bases between them. The CDR3 spans 15 residues. Germline CDR1 and CDR2: SEHNR and FQNEAQ (reference sequence). General study points: Sustained-remission and progressing patients' sampling times differed. Starting clonality was above that of age-matched healthy donors and tracked circulating CD8+ T-cell counts.

The genes are TRBV7-9 and TRBJ2-2; no firm D call. Source: PBMCs, taken before ibrutinib treatment. The sequence was collected from a human donor with chronic lymphocytic leukemia. In DNA form, the CDR3 reads TGTGCCAGCAGCTTTGACCAGGCTTACACCGGGGAGCTGTTTTTT. Encoded protein: CASSFDQAYTGELFF.